This TCR beta chain comes out of a study of CXCR3-negative and CXCR3-positive naive CD8 T cells (dated by TCRdb to between 2018 and 2020). Broadly, across the study: In total, around 140 million TRB reads were obtained, or roughly 1.5 +/- 0.3 million reads per library. For the TRBV-TRBJ cluster analysis, the naive subsets came from roughly 5 donors, while the memory cells came from 3 donors. The diversity and physicochemical repertoire analyses included roughly ten donors pooled from two independent experiments. On the study overall, not on this receptor specifically: Because CXCR3 expression was partially decreased after cryopreservation, freshly isolated PBMCs were used for most assays. TRBV-TRBJ usage was similar between naive CXCR3-negative and CXCR3-positive cells from the same donor, while memory cells showed distinct patterns. TRB CDR3s from CXCR3-positive naive cells showed higher hydrophobicity (lower Kidera factor 4), lower energy, and higher strength and volume indices than CXCR3-negative naive cells. Repertoire diversity was comparably high in both naive subsets but much lower in memory CD8+ T cells. Because surface CD5, which is linked to self-reactivity in mice, was comparable between the naive subsets, TCR interaction strength was also inferred from the physicochemical properties of TRB CDR3s.

The germline V gene sets CDR1 to SQVTM and CDR2 to ANQGSEA. From the cysteine through the phenylalanine, the CDR3 covers 13 amino acids. The DNA is not on file. The run used a NextSeq 550. The Human TCR Profiling Kit (MiLaboratory) was used to make UMI-labeled 5' RACE TRB cDNA libraries. cDNA synthesis used the entire amount of extracted RNA, and PCR amplification then used the entire amount of cDNA produced. Libraries were prepared in parallel using an identical number of PCR cycles. In the original analysis: With a requirement of at least two reads per UMI, MIGEC and MiXCR extracted about 50,000 +/- 10,000 unique UMI-labeled TRB cDNA molecules per library. On average, about 40,000 +/- 10,000 functional in-frame TRB CDR3 nucleotide clonotypes lacking stop codons were found per library. Diversity metrics, including normalized Shannon-Wiener and Chao1, were computed in VDJtools after downsampling to 5000 UMI-labeled TRB molecules per sample. VDJtools was used to calculate clonotype-size-weighted physicochemical properties of the central five CDR3 residues, namely interaction energy, strength, volume and Kidera factor 4. TCRdb reprocessed the reads, reporting each CDR3 protein sequence once and no DNA. The V and J calls, along with clone size, are taken from TCRdb and not from the paper's own processing. This sample's records show 90,000 to 100,000 distinct CDR3 sequences. The ten top clones hold approximately 1.5% of the sample.

Each CD8+ T cell subset was flow-sorted in triplicate, and some 310,000 cells per subset were placed directly into RLT lysis buffer. Naive CD8+ T cells were defined stringently as CD45RO-CCR7+CD27+CD95- to exclude memory contaminants. Using standard density gradient centrifugation, peripheral blood mononuclear cells were isolated from buffy coats. A FACSAria III was used to flow-sort naive CXCR3-negative and CXCR3-positive CD8+ T cells. Total RNA was extracted from sorted cells with an RNeasy Mini Kit. Regarding this clonotype: Its antigen is currently not known.

The sample taken for sequencing was naive CXCR3- CD8+ T cells from blood. This sample's cell subset or site label indicates: CD45RO-CCR7+CD27+CD95- naive CD8+ T cells lacking CXCR3 (TNR3-). This TCR was recovered from a human donor in good health. Some clones in this sample may be carry-over from other donors' samples. The chain uses TRBV29-1 and TRBJ1-1; the D call of TRBD1 rests on TCRdb alone, since no DNA is present to check it. CDR3 loop: CSVEARGVHEAFF. Supplemented by the reference TRBV29-1 and TRBJ1-1 proteins around the CDR3, the complete variable domain is SAVISQKPSRDICQRGTSLTIQCQVDSQVTMMFWYRQQPGQSLTLIATANQGSEATYESGFVIDKFPISRPNLTFSTLTVSNMSPEDSSIYLCSVEARGVHEAFFGQGTRLTVV.